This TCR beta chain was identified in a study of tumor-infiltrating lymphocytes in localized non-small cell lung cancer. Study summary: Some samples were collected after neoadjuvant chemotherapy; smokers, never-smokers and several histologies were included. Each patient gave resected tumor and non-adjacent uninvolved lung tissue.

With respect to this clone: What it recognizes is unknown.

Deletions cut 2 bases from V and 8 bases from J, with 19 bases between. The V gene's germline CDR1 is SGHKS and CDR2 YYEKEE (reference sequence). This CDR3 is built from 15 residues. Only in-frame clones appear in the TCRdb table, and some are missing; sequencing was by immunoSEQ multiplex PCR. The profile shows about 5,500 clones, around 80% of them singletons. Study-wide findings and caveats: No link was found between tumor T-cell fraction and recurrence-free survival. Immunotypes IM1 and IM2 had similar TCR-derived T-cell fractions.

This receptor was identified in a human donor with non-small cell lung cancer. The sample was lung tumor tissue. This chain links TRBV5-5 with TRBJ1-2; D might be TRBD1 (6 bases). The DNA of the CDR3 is TGTGCCAGCAGCTTATACCGCTCAGGGGCGGGGGGCTACACCTTC. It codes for CASSLYRSGAGGYTF.